These 29 T cell receptor beta chains were sequenced from one sample in a study of T cells expressing NK-cell markers. TCRdb derives one entry per CDR3 protein from the 5' RACE reads, leaving out DNA. In all, the sample yields more than 700 distinct CDR3 sequences. Sequencing was carried out using blood T cells: a sorted CD56 or NKG2C T cell subset, CD4+ or CD8+ T cells, or bulk PBMC T cells (not recorded which). The source is a man aged 18-75 years in good health.

This clonotype ranks as medium-sized in terms of frequency. The chain links TRBV10-3 to TRBJ2-3; there is no DNA to check the TCRdb D call of TRBD2. Germline CDR1 ENHRY, CDR2 SYGVKD. CDR3 length equals 14 residues. The CDR3 reads CAISGGASTDTQYF.

This clonotype is deemed medium-sized by its frequency. J is TRBJ1-2 and V is TRBV12-3 or TRBV12-4; TCRdb picks TRBD1, but there is no DNA to check that call. The CDR3 consists of 13 residues. The CDR3 loop is CASSLCWGLGYTF.

Its frequency marks this clonotype as medium-sized. The chain has TRBV11-2 and TRBJ2-7. The CDR3 covers 16 residues. From germline, CDR1 is SGHAT and CDR2 FQNNGV. The CDR3 sequence is CASSFTASRTPYEQYF.

The chain's CDR3 is CASSPGQEYNEQFF. The V gene is TRBV12-3 or TRBV12-4, the J gene TRBJ2-1; TCRdb lists TRBD1, though no DNA is available to test this call. The CDR3 has 14 amino acids.

This chain's CDR3 is CASLPGVWEKLFF. The chain couples TRBV6-6 to TRBJ1-4; lacking DNA, the TRBD1 call made by TCRdb goes unchecked. The CDR3 is 13 residues long. Germline-derived CDR1 and CDR2 are MNHNY and SVGAGI (reference sequence).

Considering frequency, this clonotype is medium-sized. The J gene is TRBJ1-5, the V gene TRBV3-1; TCRdb lists TRBD1, though no DNA is available to test this call. This CDR3 has 14 amino acids. Per the germline V gene, CDR1 is LGHDT and CDR2 is YNNKEL (reference sequence). The CDR3 spells CASSRGGNNQPQHF.

The V call is TRBV20-1, the J call TRBJ2-7. CDR3 length: 12 amino acids. Germline-derived CDR1 and CDR2 are DFQATT and SNEGSKA (reference sequence). CDR3 residues: CSARDDGYEQYF.

This clonotype ranks as medium-sized in terms of frequency. The gene calls are TRBV19 and TRBJ2-1; as DNA is missing, the TRBD2 call by TCRdb cannot be tested. There are 15 residues in the CDR3. Germline loops: CDR1 LNHDA, CDR2 SQIVND (reference sequence). CDR3 loop: CASRGPLLAFNEQFF.

The chain couples TRBV18 to TRBJ1-5. CDR3 length equals 13 residues. The V gene's germline CDR1 is KGHSH and CDR2 LQKENI. The CDR3 loop is CASSPQENQPQHF.

The chain has TRBV27 and TRBJ1-1. This CDR3 comprises 17 residues. CDR1 is MNHEY, CDR2 SMNVEV, per germline (reference sequence). The CDR3 here is CASSIPPTRAGNTEAFF.

This chain joins TRBV14 and TRBJ2-7; TCRdb names TRBD2, which stays unverified in the absence of DNA. This CDR3 region has 13 residues. The germline gives CDR1 SGHDN, CDR2 FVKESK. The CDR3 loop reads CASSLAGGYEQYF.

Judged by frequency, this clonotype is medium-sized. V gene TRBV11-1 combines with J gene TRBJ2-7; TCRdb names TRBD1, which stays unverified in the absence of DNA. Germline-derived CDR1 and CDR2 are SGHAT and FQDESV (reference sequence). The CDR3 covers 14 residues. The CDR3 reads CASSPRGQAYEQYF.

The chain combines TRBV6-4 with TRBJ1-2; TCRdb outputs TRBD1, but without DNA this stays unchecked. CDR1 and CDR2 (germline): MRHNA, SNTAGT. The CDR3 is 14 residues long. CDR3 sequence reads: CASTPTGEGYGYTF.

The CDR3 region is CASSLALISLQGELYGYTF. The chain recombines TRBV12-3 or TRBV12-4 with TRBJ1-2; TCRdb's D call of TRBD1 is untestable without DNA. The CDR3 has 19 amino acids.

This clonotype ranks as medium-sized in terms of frequency. This chain connects TRBV20-1 to TRBJ2-7. The germline V gene has CDR1 DFQATT and CDR2 SNEGSKA (reference sequence). The CDR3 is 13 residues long. The CDR3 loop is CSARNRGSYEQYF.

The V and J genes are TRBV27 and TRBJ2-7; no DNA is available, so the TRBD2 call from TCRdb remains unchecked. The CDR3 runs 17 residues. Germline lookup yields CDR1 MNHEY and CDR2 SMNVEV (reference sequence). The CDR3 sequence is CASSLSRERTSSREQYF.

The V gene is TRBV27, the J gene TRBJ2-1. CDR3 size: 14 residues. Germline V gene data show CDR1 as MNHEY and CDR2 as SMNVEV (reference sequence). Here the CDR3 reads CASSLYNRGNEQFF.

CDR3 in amino acids: CATSRAGAHEQYF. The chain is built from TRBV15 and TRBJ2-7; the TCRdb call, TRBD1, lacks DNA for checking. CDR3 size: 13 residues. The germline gives CDR1 LNHNV, CDR2 YYDKDF (reference sequence). Full variable domain (rest looked up from reference TRBV15 and TRBJ2-7): DAMVIQNPRYQVTQFGKPVTLSCSQTLNHNVMYWYQQKSSQAPKLLFHYYDKDFNNEADTPDNFQSRRPNTSFCFLDIRSPGLGDTAMYLCATSRAGAHEQYFGPGTRLTVT.

The J gene is TRBJ2-1, the V gene TRBV24-1; TCRdb designates TRBD1, a call that cannot be tested without DNA. CDR3 length equals 14 residues. Germline CDR1 reads KGHDR; CDR2 reads SFDVKD. The CDR3 protein is CATSGGGLERTRFF.

This chain links TRBV5-8 with TRBJ2-1; TCRdb reports TRBD2, a call that lacks DNA to check it against. The CDR3 has 15 residues. Per the germline V gene, CDR1 is SGHTS and CDR2 is YDEGEE. This CDR3 reads CASSLERGGWNEQFF.

The chain combines TRBV14 with TRBJ2-1; lacking DNA, the TRBD1 call made by TCRdb goes unchecked. Germline CDR1 reads SGHDN; CDR2 reads FVKESK. This CDR3 contains 16 residues. CDR3 sequence reads: CASSQDDRPPRMEQFF.

V usage is TRBV28 and J usage is TRBJ2-1; as DNA is missing, the TRBD2 call by TCRdb cannot be tested. This CDR3 is 16 amino acids long. Per the germline V gene, CDR1 is MDHEN and CDR2 is SYDVKM. CDR3 sequence: CASSFDPGLHRNEQFF. The full variable domain, its missing parts supplied by reference TRBV28 and TRBJ2-1, is DVKVTQSSRYLVKRTGEKVFLECVQDMDHENMFWYRQDPGLGLRLIYFSYDVKMKEKGDIPEGYSVSREKKERFSLILESASTNQTSMYLCASSFDPGLHRNEQFFGPGTRLTVL.

J is TRBJ2-7 and V is TRBV18; TCRdb proposes TRBD1, but this gene call is untestable without DNA. CDR3 length equals 15 residues. CDR1 is KGHSH, CDR2 LQKENI, per germline. The CDR3 spells CASSPMRGQSYEQYF.

This clonotype is classed as medium-sized by frequency. The chain has TRBV12-3 or TRBV12-4 and TRBJ1-2; TCRdb returns TRBD1, unconfirmable since there is no DNA. The CDR3 has 13 amino acids. The CDR3 protein is CASSLWDREFFTF.

The chain uses TRBV12-5 and TRBJ2-7; as DNA is missing, the TRBD1 call by TCRdb cannot be tested. Germline values: CDR1 LGHNT, CDR2 FRNRAP. This CDR3 comprises 13 residues. This CDR3 reads CASGRGSAYEQYF. Combining the CDR3 with reference TRBV12-5 and TRBJ2-7 gives the whole variable domain DARVTQTPRHKVTEMGQEVTMRCQPILGHNTVFWYRQTMMQGLELLAYFRNRAPLDDSGMPKDRFSAEMPDATLATLKIQPSEPRDSAVYFCASGRGSAYEQYFGPGTRLTVT.

This sequence joins TRBV7-8 and TRBJ1-5. From germline, CDR1 is SGHVS and CDR2 FQNEAQ. The CDR3 extends over 17 amino acids. CDR3 sequence: CASSLGRGWEGNQPQHF.

Its frequency marks this clonotype as medium-sized. The V and J genes are TRBV10-3 and TRBJ2-3; TCRdb lists TRBD1, though no DNA is available to test this call. The CDR3 contains 14 residues. Germline V CDR1 and CDR2: ENHRY, SYGVKD. The CDR3 spells CAISPGTETDTQYF.

The V call is TRBV11-2, the J call TRBJ1-3. Germline CDR1 and CDR2: SGHAT and FQNNGV. The CDR3 consists of 15 residues. CDR3 in amino acids: CASRSRLDRGNTIYF.

The chain combines TRBV6-1 with TRBJ1-2; TCRdb proposes TRBD1, but this gene call is untestable without DNA. The CDR3 contains 16 residues. Germline loops: CDR1 MNHNS, CDR2 SASEGT. The CDR3 loop is CASTRLGTANPYGYTF.